This T cell receptor (beta chain) emerged from a study of vaccination and CD4 T cells after COVID-19. The overall study: Control cultures received a CEFX pool, an HIV-1 Nef pool, or no peptide. Findings of the study overall: In convalescent patients, 304 of 307 vaccine-specific clones were mono-reactive for SARS-CoV-2 spike. Convalescent patients studied were relatively few, and early post-infection timepoints were absent.

This clonotype was detected only a few times. Its target is unknown. Researchers used the Oncomine TCR Beta short-read assay to sequence DNA from cultured CD4+ T cells. In this case, cultured CD4+ T cells provided the extracted genomic DNA. Each CDR3 protein gets one entry after TCRdb re-called the PCR reads with MiXCR. The sample lists about 16,000 distinct CDR3 sequences, approximately 44% occurring once. The CDR3 is 15 amino acids. V was pared by 0 bases and J by 4 bases, with 12 bases between. Germline V CDR1 and CDR2: DFQATT, SNEGSKA (reference sequence). The time point was: late sampling 161 to 241 days after vaccination in a few convalescent patients. Noted treatment: roughly 11-day PBMC culture with coronavirus spike peptide pools or control peptides (ViraFEST assay).

This chain connects TRBV20-1 to TRBJ1-4, with unresolved D. The sequenced sample was CD4+ T cells from blood, cultured in vitro, obtained about 7 months after SARS-CoV-2 vaccination. This TCR was sampled from a human donor who had recovered from COVID-19. CDR3 in DNA: TGCAGTGCTAGAGATCCCAGACCTATTAATGAAAAACTGTTTTTT. It yields the protein CSARDPRPINEKLFF.